These 27 T cell receptor beta chains came from one sample sequenced in a study of regulatory T cells in long-lasting Graves disease. Assembly of TCR beta libraries relied on iRepertoire HTBI primers together with Arm-PCR of CDR3 regions. From the multiplex PCR reads, TCRdb called clonotypes with MiXCR, one entry per CDR3 protein. The sample holds about 500,000 distinct CDR3 sequences; more than 10% are singletons and the top ten take more than 8%. The time point: newly diagnosed GD, antithyroid drugs for less than 3 months. Extracted RNA from PBMCs served as the source of the TCR library. These data also featured in a second study, about T cells in Graves' hyperthyroidism and ophthalmopathy.

This sample comprised peripheral blood mononuclear cells (PBMCs), obtained at new diagnosis, from a patient treated with antithyroid drugs. These TCRs come from a woman in her twenties or thirties with Graves disease.

This clonotype was seen at least ten times. The chain carries TRBV11-3 and TRBJ2-1; 12 nucleotides align to TRBD2. CDR3 length: 20 amino acids. V trimming: 3 bases; J trimming: 0 bases; junction bases outside the gene matches: 12. Looked up from germline, CDR1 is SGHNT and CDR2 is YENEEA. In DNA form, the CDR3 reads TGTGCCAGCAGCTTGCCGGCTAGCGGGAGGGCCGGGAGCTCCTACAATGAGCAGTTCTTC. It translates to CASSLPASGRAGSSYNEQFF.

A remark on this clonotype: Sequence at one end of the junction differs from germline and may be a read error. The chain carries TRBV6-1 and TRBJ2-2, with D perhaps being TRBD1 or TRBD2 (6 bases each). Germline loops: CDR1 MNHNS, CDR2 SASEGT. There are 14 residues in the CDR3. CDR3 residues: CASSAGGDTVELFF. CDR3 in DNA: TGTGCCAGCAGTGCCGGAGGGGACACCGTGGAGCTGTTTTTT.

This clonotype was counted at least ten times. The V call is TRBV5-1, the J call TRBJ2-1; the match to TRBD1 covers 11 bases. With V trimmed by 4 bases and J by 1 base, 4 bases remained unmatched. The CDR3 totals 16 residues. Per the germline V gene, CDR1 is SGHRS and CDR2 is YFSETQ. In DNA form, the CDR3 reads TGCGCCAGCAGCCCAGGGACAGGGGGGTCCTACAATGAGCAGTTCTTC. Its protein is CASSPGTGGSYNEQFF. The full variable domain, in which reference TRBV5-1 and TRBJ2-1 provide the parts outside the CDR3, is KAGVTQTPRYLIKTRGQQVTLSCSPISGHRSVSWYQQTPGQGLQFLFEYFSETQRNKGNFPGRFSGRQFSNSRSEMNVSTLELGDSALYLCASSPGTGGSYNEQFFGPGTRLTVL.

Ten or more counts support this clonotype. The V gene is TRBV20-1, the J gene TRBJ2-1; D remains ambiguous. The CDR3 runs 14 residues. With 4 bases removed from V and 0 bases from J, the gap between germline ends came to 10 bases. Germline V gene data show CDR1 as DFQATT and CDR2 as SNEGSKA (reference sequence). The CDR3 region has the DNA TGCAGTGCTAAAACCCTCAGCTCCTACAATGAGCAGTTCTTC. Translated, it gives CSAKTLSSYNEQFF.

Many counts were recorded for this clonotype. The chain has TRBV12-3 or TRBV12-4 and TRBJ1-1; D is perhaps TRBD1 (5 bases). This CDR3 is built from 17 residues. V was shortened by 0 bases and J by 2 bases, with 16 bases between the two germline ends. The CDR3 nucleotides are TGTGCCAGCAGTTTAGCGCTCAGGGCCCAACGAAACACTGAAGCTTTCTTT. The encoded protein is CASSLALRAQRNTEAFF.

The V call is TRBV6-5, the J call TRBJ1-2; TRBD1 is a possible D gene (5 bases). The CDR3 loop spans 15 amino acids. CDR1 and CDR2 (germline): MNHEY, SVGAGI. V was shortened by 2 bases and J by 0 bases, with 10 bases between the two germline ends. The CDR3 here is CASSYRQTSNYGYTF. CDR3 coding DNA: TGTGCCAGCAGTTACCGACAGACCTCTAACTATGGCTACACCTTC.

This clonotype was counted between two and nine times. Written as DNA, the CDR3 is TGTGCCAGCAGCTTGTTAGCGGGAGGGCCGGAAGATACGCAGTATTTT. Protein sequence: CASSLLAGGPEDTQYF. The V call is TRBV5-6, the J call TRBJ2-3; 11 bases map to TRBD2. The CDR3 extends over 16 amino acids. Germline assignment: CDR1 SGHDT and CDR2 YYEEEE. V shed 1 base, J shed 5 bases, and the junction held 6 bases outside the gene matches.

This chain joins TRBV2 and TRBJ1-5, with TRBD1 matching 7 bases. This CDR3 comprises 15 residues. The germline gives CDR1 SNHLY, CDR2 FYNNEI. With 6 bases clipped from V and 0 bases from J, the junction kept 5 bases outside the gene matches. The CDR3, as DNA: TGTGCCAGCAGACCGGGACAGCATAGCAATCAGCCCCAGCATTTT. Its translation: CASRPGQHSNQPQHF.

A word on this clonotype: This likely reflects a read error, since a far larger clone is one base away. The chain joins TRBV7-9 to TRBJ2-1; D is uncertain. V gave up 8 bases and J gave up 4 bases, with 12 bases separating them. This CDR3 is 13 amino acids long. In germline, CDR1 is SEHNR, CDR2 FQNEAQ (reference sequence). CDR3 sequence reads: CASGQAGYNEQFF. The DNA for the CDR3 is TGTGCCAGCGGCCAAGCCGGTTACAATGAGCAGTTCTTC. Complete variable domain (other parts from reference TRBV7-9 and TRBJ2-1): DTGVSQNPRHKITKRGQNVTFRCDPISEHNRLYWYRQTLGQGPEFLTYFQNEAQLEKSRLLSDRFSAERPKGSFSTLEIQRTEQGDSAMYLCASGQAGYNEQFFGPGTRLTVL.

This clonotype was counted only a few times. The V and J genes are TRBV5-1 and TRBJ2-7; 8 nucleotides line up with TRBD1. There are 14 residues in the CDR3. J lost 7 bases, V lost 6 bases, and 12 bases had no gene match. Germline-derived CDR1 and CDR2 are SGHRS and YFSETQ. The CDR3 region has the DNA TGCGCCAGCACTATAACAGGGGGAGTGGGGGAGCAGTACTTC. Its protein product is CASTITGGVGEQYF.

This clonotype was seen once. The V and J genes are TRBV4-3 and TRBJ2-3, with 8 bases lining up with TRBD2. This CDR3 spans 16 amino acids. Unmatched junction bases numbered 4, after V lost 0 bases and J lost 2 bases. The V gene's germline CDR1 is LGHNA and CDR2 YSLEER. The DNA for the CDR3 is TGCGCCAGCAGCCAAGAGTTAGCGGGATTCACAGATACGCAGTATTTT. Its translation: CASSQELAGFTDTQYF.

This clonotype was counted between two and nine times. V is TRBV6-9 and J is TRBJ1-1; tentatively, D is TRBD1 (5 bases). With 3 bases removed from V and 5 bases from J, the gap between germline ends came to 16 bases. The CDR3 contains 15 residues. The germline V gene encodes CDR1 MNHGY and CDR2 SVAAGI. CDR3 sequence (DNA): TGTGCCAGCAGTTACTACGGGGGATGGATAACTGAAGCTTTCTTT. Translating it yields CASSYYGGWITEAFF.

The chain combines TRBV6-1 with TRBJ2-1; 9 positions agree with TRBD1. Germline V CDR1 and CDR2: MNHNS, SASEGT. With V trimmed by 5 bases and J by 2 bases, 4 bases remained unmatched. CDR3 length: 15 residues. CDR3 sequence reads: CASSRQGVPYNEQFF. CDR3 in DNA: TGTGCCAGCAGTCGACAGGGGGTTCCCTACAATGAGCAGTTCTTC.

V gene TRBV5-1 combines with J gene TRBJ1-4; no clear D gene. CDR1 SGHRS and CDR2 YFSETQ come from the germline V gene. This CDR3 region has 13 residues. Trimming stripped 5 bases from V and 3 bases from J, with 8 bases between. CDR3 in amino acids: CASRVGANEKLFF. As DNA, the CDR3 is TGCGCCAGCAGGGTTGGGGCTAATGAAAAACTGTTTTTT.

This clonotype occurred many times. The chain recombines TRBV6-1 with TRBJ1-2; D is undetermined. Trimming left V 5 bases short and J 4 bases short, with 17 bases between. Germline CDR1 reads MNHNS; CDR2 reads SASEGT. CDR3 length equals 15 residues. Here the CDR3 DNA reads TGTGCCAGCAGTCCCCAGCGATCGGGTCTCTATGGCTACACCTTC. Protein sequence: CASSPQRSGLYGYTF.

This clonotype was observed at least ten times. The chain has TRBV28 and TRBJ2-7; TRBD1 might be the D (5 bases). The V end was cut by 5 bases, the J end by 5 bases, with 10 bases between. The CDR3 loop spans 12 amino acids. Germline V lookup: CDR1 MDHEN, CDR2 SYDVKM. Written as DNA, the CDR3 is TGTGCCAGCAGTCAGACAGTTGACGAGCAGTACTTC. This codes for CASSQTVDEQYF.

The V call is TRBV9, the J call TRBJ2-3; the match to TRBD2 covers 13 bases. The CDR3 contains 19 residues. Germline assignment: CDR1 SGDLS and CDR2 YYNGEE. V lost 4 bases, J lost 2 bases, and 13 bases stayed unmatched. In DNA, the CDR3 is TGTGCCAGCAGCCCCCGGACTAGCGGGAGCCCACTACCCACAGATACGCAGTATTTT. It specifies CASSPRTSGSPLPTDTQYF.

The table lists this clonotype with many counts. The CDR3 is CASSVSGGDYEQYF. CDR3 bases: TGTGCCAGCAGCGTCAGCGGGGGTGACTACGAGCAGTACTTC. This rearrangement joins TRBV9 to TRBJ2-7, with 8 bases fitting TRBD2. CDR1 and CDR2 (germline): SGDLS, YYNGEE. The CDR3 contains 14 residues. Losses at the gene ends were 2 bases for V and 3 bases for J; bases not matched to a gene: 4.

This clonotype was found many times. This chain's CDR3 is CASSEQGTGANVLTF. CDR3 coding DNA: TGTGCCAGCAGCGAACAGGGGACCGGGGCCAACGTCCTGACTTTC. The rearrangement links TRBV2 to TRBJ2-6, with 7 bases matching TRBD1. Trimming cost V 6 bases and J 4 bases; bases outside gene matches: 6. The CDR3 contains 15 residues. The germline V gene has CDR1 SNHLY and CDR2 FYNNEI.

Comment on this clonotype: This sequence is one base from a far larger clone and is likely a read error. The CDR3 DNA reads as TGTGCCAGCAGCTTCGAGGGGGGGCGGCAGTCCTTC. This translates into CASSFEGGRQSF. V usage is TRBV7-2 and J usage is TRBJ2-1; D might be TRBD2 (7 bases). CDR3 size: 12 residues. Germline V gene lookup returns CDR1 SGHTA and CDR2 FQGNSA.

This clonotype was seen at least ten times. CDR3 sequence (DNA): TGTGCCAGCAGTTACTCCTTAGCGGGGGAAGGCGCAGATACGCAGTATTTT. This gives the protein CASSYSLAGEGADTQYF. The chain recombines TRBV6-2 or TRBV6-3 with TRBJ2-3; 9 nucleotides line up with TRBD2. Germline V CDR1 and CDR2: MNHEY, SVGEGT. There are 17 residues in the CDR3. The ends lost 0 bases at V and 4 bases at J; junction bases unmatched: 8.

This clonotype was picked up many times. The rearrangement joins TRBV27 to TRBJ2-5, with 7 positions matching TRBD2. Germline-derived CDR1 and CDR2 are MNHEY and SMNVEV (reference sequence). V lost 5 bases to trimming and J lost 5 bases; unmatched junction nucleotides: 5. This CDR3 comprises 13 residues. CDR3 amino acids: CASSILSGETQYF. CDR3 sequence (DNA): TGTGCCAGCAGTATACTTAGCGGGGAGACCCAGTACTTC.

This clonotype occurred many times. In nucleotides, the CDR3 is TGTGCCAGCTCACCACCGGGACACACGAACACTGAAGCTTTCTTT. Its protein product is CASSPPGHTNTEAFF. V is TRBV18 and J is TRBJ1-1, with D perhaps matching TRBD1 (6 bases). The CDR3 totals 15 residues. V was clipped by 0 bases and J by 1 base, with 9 bases between them. Germline V gene sequence: CDR1 KGHSH, CDR2 LQKENI.

This chain links TRBV7-2 with TRBJ1-6; 7 nucleotides align to TRBD1. J gave up 10 bases and V 3 bases, and 9 bases lay outside the gene matches. This CDR3 contains 15 residues. Looked up from germline, CDR1 is SGHTA and CDR2 is FQGNSA. The CDR3 DNA is TGTGCCAGCAGCTTCACAGGGGATTGGCGCTCACCCCTCCACTTT. This gives the protein CASSFTGDWRSPLHF.

This clonotype was counted many times. This chain uses TRBV18 with TRBJ2-5, with D uncertain. V was shortened by 0 bases and J by 2 bases, with 10 bases between the two germline ends. Germline values: CDR1 KGHSH, CDR2 LQKENI. CDR3 length equals 15 residues. The CDR3 region is CASSPPGSYQETQYF. The CDR3 bases are TGTGCCAGCTCACCACCCGGCAGCTATCAAGAGACCCAGTACTTC. The full variable domain, in which reference TRBV18 and TRBJ2-5 provide the parts outside the CDR3, is NAGVMQNPRHLVRRRGQEARLRCSPMKGHSHVYWYRQLPEEGLKFMVYLQKENIIDESGMPKERFSAEFPKEGPSILRIQQVVRGDSAAYFCASSPPGSYQETQYFGPGTRLLVL.

This chain links TRBV7-2 with TRBJ2-2; D remains ambiguous. This CDR3 has 15 amino acids. Germline V gene sequence: CDR1 SGHTA, CDR2 FQGNSA. Between the trimmed V and J ends, which lost 2 bases and 0 bases, there was a span of 7 bases. CDR3: CASSLKGPNTGELFF. The DNA for the CDR3 is TGTGCCAGCAGCTTAAAAGGGCCGAACACCGGGGAGCTGTTTTTT.

This clonotype was observed many times. This sequence joins TRBV19 and TRBJ1-5; perhaps TRBD1 as D (6 bases). CDR3 size: 17 residues. V was shortened by 3 bases and J by 4 bases, with 19 bases between the two germline ends. In germline, CDR1 is LNHDA, CDR2 SQIVND (reference sequence). CDR3 in amino acids: CASSIDWGRRGNQPQHF. In DNA, the CDR3 is TGTGCCAGTAGTATTGATTGGGGGCGCAGAGGGAATCAGCCCCAGCATTTT.